These T cell receptor beta chains were read from a single sample in a study of blood T cell repertoires in COVID-19. Sequencing used immunoSEQ multiplex PCR; TCRdb keeps in-frame clones, though not all of them. Among more than 150,000 clones, 81% were seen once, and the ten largest hold more than 10%. Sequenced sample: peripheral blood. The receptors come from a woman of 80 years or more with COVID-19, enrolled during active disease. Both conserved end residues are part of each CDR3. A D gene is named only where the DNA matches it firmly. Clone size appears in some rows only: once, few, many, or a class for an expanded clone.

v_call: TRBV18
j_call: TRBJ2-7
clone_size: -
d_call: -
cdr3_nt: TGTGCCACCACAGGCGGGGTCGCGGCCGAGCAGTACTTC
cdr3_aa: CATTGGVAAEQYF

v_call: TRBV6-2/TRBV6-3
j_call: TRBJ2-7
clone_size: -
d_call: TRBD2
cdr3_nt: TGTGCCAGCAGTATCGGACTAGCGGGGGCACTCTCCTACGAGCAGTACTTC
cdr3_aa: CASSIGLAGALSYEQYF

v_call: TRBV2
j_call: TRBJ1-6
clone_size: -
d_call: -
cdr3_nt: TGTGCCAGCGGGCTCTTATCAAATTCACCCCTCCACTTT
cdr3_aa: CASGLLSNSPLHF

v_call: TRBV6-5
j_call: TRBJ1-1
clone_size: -
d_call: TRBD1
cdr3_nt: TGTGCCAGCAGAATGGACAGGGCCGTCCCTGAAGCTTTCTTT
cdr3_aa: CASRMDRAVPEAFF

v_call: TRBV6-6
j_call: TRBJ1-4
clone_size: -
d_call: -
cdr3_nt: TGTGCCAGCAGTTCCAGGACCGTAGGGGTGGAAAAACTGTTTTTT
cdr3_aa: CASSSRTVGVEKLFF

v_call: TRBV15
j_call: TRBJ1-1
clone_size: -
d_call: -
cdr3_nt: TGTGCCACCAGCGGGGGGGGATCGAACACTGAAGCTTTCTTT
cdr3_aa: CATSGGGSNTEAFF

v_call: TRBV5-6
j_call: TRBJ1-1
clone_size: once
d_call: -
cdr3_nt: TGTGCCAGCAGCCCTGTCCTGAACACTGAAGCTTTCTTT
cdr3_aa: CASSPVLNTEAFF

v_call: TRBV2
j_call: TRBJ1-6
clone_size: -
d_call: -
cdr3_nt: TGTGCCAGCAGTGAAACGGGGAATAATTCACCCCTCCACTTT
cdr3_aa: CASSETGNNSPLHF

v_call: TRBV5-1
j_call: TRBJ1-1
clone_size: -
d_call: TRBD1
cdr3_nt: TGCGCCAGCAGCCACCCCGACAGGGCTACTGAAGCTTTCTTT
cdr3_aa: CASSHPDRATEAFF

v_call: TRBV2
j_call: TRBJ2-3
clone_size: -
d_call: -
cdr3_nt: TGTGCCAGCAAGTTAAGCGGGAGCACAGATACGCAGTATTTT
cdr3_aa: CASKLSGSTDTQYF

v_call: TRBV6-2/TRBV6-3
j_call: TRBJ2-7
clone_size: -
d_call: TRBD1
cdr3_nt: TGTGCCAGCAGTTTGGGACAGTGGTCCCTATACGAGCAGTACTTC
cdr3_aa: CASSLGQWSLYEQYF

v_call: TRBV3-1/TRBV3-2
j_call: TRBJ2-1
clone_size: -
d_call: TRBD2
cdr3_nt: TGTGCCAGCAGCCAAGATTGGGCGGGGGGCGATGAGCAGTTCTTC
cdr3_aa: CASSQDWAGGDEQFF

v_call: TRBV12-3/TRBV12-4
j_call: TRBJ1-1
clone_size: -
d_call: -
cdr3_nt: TGTGCCAGCAGTCTGAGAGGGAACACTGAAGCTTTCTTT
cdr3_aa: CASSLRGNTEAFF

v_call: TRBV18
j_call: TRBJ2-7
clone_size: -
d_call: TRBD2
cdr3_nt: TGTGCCAGCTCACCACCGGGTGGACTAGCGGGAGGCGGCTCCTACGAGCAGTACTTC
cdr3_aa: CASSPPGGLAGGGSYEQYF

v_call: TRBV27
j_call: TRBJ2-1
clone_size: -
d_call: -
cdr3_nt: TGTGCCAGCAGTTTATCGGCAGGGGGGAATGAGCAGTTCTTC
cdr3_aa: CASSLSAGGNEQFF

v_call: TRBV5-1
j_call: TRBJ1-4
clone_size: -
d_call: TRBD1
cdr3_nt: TGCGCCAGCAGCTACTCCGGGACAGCTAATGAAAAACTGTTTTTT
cdr3_aa: CASSYSGTANEKLFF

v_call: TRBV28
j_call: TRBJ1-6
clone_size: -
d_call: -
cdr3_nt: TGTGCCAGCAGTTCGGCGGGCCTTAGCTCCTATAATTCACCCCTCCACTTT
cdr3_aa: CASSSAGLSSYNSPLHF

v_call: TRBV5-1
j_call: TRBJ1-3
clone_size: -
d_call: -
cdr3_nt: TGCGCCAGCAAAACGGCAGGCCCTGGAAACACCATATATTTT
cdr3_aa: CASKTAGPGNTIYF

v_call: TRBV13
j_call: TRBJ2-7
clone_size: -
d_call: -
cdr3_nt: TGTGCCAGCAGCTTACAGGCTTCCTACGAGCAGTACTTC
cdr3_aa: CASSLQASYEQYF

v_call: TRBV24-1
j_call: TRBJ1-6
clone_size: -
d_call: TRBD1
cdr3_nt: TGTGCCACCAGTGAGGGACAGGGAGTTAATTCACCCCTCCACTTT
cdr3_aa: CATSEGQGVNSPLHF

v_call: TRBV24-1
j_call: TRBJ2-7
clone_size: -
d_call: TRBD2
cdr3_nt: TGTGCCACCAGTGACTCCGGGACTAGCGGGAACGAGCAGTACTTC
cdr3_aa: CATSDSGTSGNEQYF

v_call: TRBV3-1/TRBV3-2
j_call: TRBJ2-5
clone_size: -
d_call: TRBD2
cdr3_nt: TGTGCCAGCAGCTCACTAGCGGGAGGCTTAGAGACCCAGTACTTC
cdr3_aa: CASSSLAGGLETQYF

v_call: TRBV7-3
j_call: TRBJ1-1
clone_size: once
d_call: TRBD1
cdr3_nt: TGTGCCAGCAGCAACCTAAACAGGGGGCAGGGTGAAGCTTTCTTT
cdr3_aa: CASSNLNRGQGEAFF